This TCR beta chain was sequenced during a study of blood T cells in healthy people across ages. This clonotype was counted only a few times. Drawing of peripheral blood yielded about 9.6 milliliters from each donor. The second PCR ran about 6 to 12 cycles with a sample-barcoded 5' primer and J-beta primers. TCRdb processed the 5' RACE reads anew with MiXCR; each CDR3 protein has one entry. The repertoire has fewer than 1,200,000 distinct CDR3 sequences, approximately 25% of them found once; the top ten carry about 0.8%. This sample also belongs to another study, concerning T cells of mothers and their children. From that report: Every mother supplied over 8.5 million TCR beta CDR3 reads and every child a few million.

The sequence was obtained from a girl aged 2 to 9 in good health. The source material was blood.

CDR3 in amino acids: CASSDPFRTYEQYF. The CDR3 region has the DNA TGTGCCAGCAGTGACCCATTTCGGACCTACGAGCAGTACTTC. The rearrangement joins TRBV2 to TRBJ2-5; D is unclear. The J call may be in error: the DNA end matches TRBJ2-7 better. Germline V gene sequence: CDR1 SNHLY, CDR2 FYNNEI. The CDR3 covers 14 residues.